Described below is a single T cell receptor beta chain sequence and its context. The germline V and J ends were trimmed by 5 bases and 6 bases, with 10 bases remaining between them. CDR1 is SGHTA, CDR2 FQGNSA, per germline. The CDR3 totals 12 residues. This sample is part of a study of blood T cell repertoires in COVID-19. The wider study: COVID-19 samples, acute and convalescent, were from the United States, Italy and Spain. PBMCs, B-cell-depleted T cells, or T cells were the source of the cDNA or gDNA that made up the material.

Study processing details: Reference gene primer amplification in the assay estimated nucleated cell counts. The assay was immunoSEQ multiplex PCR, and TCRdb's table has in-frame clones only and misses some. The V and J calls and clone size were taken over from that table, and D and trimming were inferred from the DNA. In the table there are around 240,000 clones, 70% to 85% of which are singletons. Input material: peripheral blood. The clonotype originates from a woman older than 75 with acute or convalescent COVID-19. This sequence joins TRBV7-2 and TRBJ1-2; D possibly corresponds to TRBD1 (5 bases). The DNA for the CDR3 is TGTGCCAGCAGCCTCGACAGTGATGGCTACACCTTC. Its protein product is CASSLDSDGYTF.